A selection of T cell receptor beta chains follows, all from one sample in a study of cytomegalovirus exposure and HLA in healthy donors. Repertoires were generated with immunoSEQ multiplex PCR, while TCRdb's copy carries only in-frame clones and drops some. The sample holds some 170,000 clones, just under 80% seen once. Material: PBMCs. Receptors were obtained from a female donor in good health and CMV-seronegative. Each CDR3 is given without its conserved first and last residue.

>TRBJ2-1|TRBV12-5
ASGSGTSGVFASEQF
>TRBJ1-1|TRBV28
ASTGGFSEAF
>TRBJ2-3|TRBV4-3
ASSQEGAGRQGDTQY
>TRBJ1-5|TRBV30
AWGLRDRDYSNQPQH
>TRBJ2-5|TRBV18
ASSPRQQETQY
>TRBJ2-4|TRBV7-2
ASSFLSPRVGTSGRAQY
>TRBJ1-1|TRBV9
ASSASQNTEAF
>TRBJ1-5|TRBV1
TSSQRQGQRNQPQH
>TRBJ2-2|TRBV7-8
ASSSGTGTTGELF
>TRBJ2-3|TRBV6-5
ASRAQGYYTDTQY
>TRBJ1-2|TRBV29-1
SAGRGQIEGYT
>TRBJ2-7|TRBV9
ASLQGHSYEQY
>TRBJ2-4|TRBV5-1
ASSFGEKNIQY
>TRBJ1-4|TRBV27
ASREQGPGEKLF
>TRBJ2-5|TRBV9
ASSPTGFQETQY
>TRBJ2-3|TRBV30
AWKQRGNTDTQY
>TRBJ1-1|TRBV15
ATSGGTGDWNTEAF
>TRBJ1-1|TRBV25-1
ASSEWGDGDTEAF